There are a few counts of the clone carrying this TCR beta chain. Its antigen is still unknown. The study ran its PCR with 60 Vbeta and 13 Jbeta primers. Here immunoSEQ multiplex PCR was the method, and the copy in TCRdb shows in-frame clones only, minus some. The sample shows approximately 69,000 clones, around 76% of them seen only once. Germline V gene sequence: CDR1 MDHEN, CDR2 SYDVKM. CDR3 size: 15 residues. With V trimmed by 6 bases and J by 4 bases, 12 bases remained unmatched. This sample was taken from a study of cytomegalovirus exposure and HLA in healthy donors. Overall study context: Tens of millions of unique TCRs from HLA-typed donors were held in an early release of data. Membership in the Caucasian-associated ancestry cluster was found for around 85% of a few hundred genotyped donors.

Whole-study results and caveats: In a later analysis, a missense DCLRE1C variant was linked to TCR beta V- and J-gene trimming. The study reported that TCR beta sequences accurately predicted HLA-A and HLA-B alleles in most subjects.

Sample: PBMCs. This receptor was obtained from a woman between 25 and 40 years old in good health and CMV-seropositive. The genes are TRBV28 and TRBJ2-7; TRBD1 aligns across 7 bases. CDR3 DNA sequence: TGTGCCAGCAGAGACCCGGGACAGATACCTTACGAGCAGTACTTC. Translating gives CASRDPGQIPYEQYF. Filled out from reference TRBV28 and TRBJ2-7, the complete variable domain reads DVKVTQSSRYLVKRTGEKVFLECVQDMDHENMFWYRQDPGLGLRLIYFSYDVKMKEKGDIPEGYSVSREKKERFSLILESASTNQTSMYLCASRDPGQIPYEQYFGPGTRLTVT.